A single sample gave rise to the 17 T cell receptor beta chains below, sequenced in a study of blood T cell repertoires in COVID-19. The table came from immunoSEQ multiplex PCR; TCRdb's copy has only in-frame clones and leaves some out. The table shows hundreds of thousands of clones, with approximately 86% occurring only once. Sequencing input: peripheral blood. Source of these receptors: a man aged 55-75 years who had recovered from COVID-19.

The chain combines TRBV11-2 with TRBJ1-6; 8 positions agree with TRBD1. The V gene end was trimmed by 1 base and the J gene end by 10 bases; junction bases not matched to a gene: 3. Germline CDR1 is SGHAT and CDR2 is FQNNGV. This CDR3 spans 14 amino acids. The CDR3 nucleotides read TGTGCCAGCAGCTTAGGACAGGGGATCTCACCCCTCCACTTT. Its protein product is CASSLGQGISPLHF.

V gene TRBV19 combines with J gene TRBJ1-2; D perhaps matches TRBD1 (6 bases). CDR3 size: 13 residues. CDR1 and CDR2 from the germline V gene are LNHDA and SQIVND (reference sequence). V lost 3 bases and J 4 bases, leaving 9 bases between the germline ends. The CDR3 loop reads CASSIGTPYGYTF. The CDR3 nucleotides read TGTGCCAGTAGTATTGGGACACCCTATGGCTACACCTTC.

The chain joins TRBV27 to TRBJ2-1, with 9 bases that match TRBD2. The CDR3 is 14 residues long. With V trimmed by 5 bases and J by 13 bases, 12 bases remained unmatched. Germline loops: CDR1 MNHEY, CDR2 SMNVEV (reference sequence). CDR3 protein: CASSGRGGRIPQFF. In DNA form, the CDR3 reads TGTGCCAGCAGTGGGCGGGGGGGCCGTATTCCTCAGTTCTTC.

The rearrangement joins TRBV5-1 to TRBJ1-6; 9 bases agree with TRBD1. With V trimmed by 3 bases and J by 7 bases, 2 bases remained unmatched. The CDR3 loop spans 14 amino acids. CDR1 and CDR2 (germline): SGHRS, YFSETQ. CDR3 loop: CASSSGQGNSPLHF. The CDR3 bases are TGCGCCAGCAGCTCGGGACAGGGCAATTCACCCCTCCACTTT.

V and J are TRBV21-1 and TRBJ2-7; TRBD2, the table's D call, lacks a check against the DNA. TRBV21-1 is shown as a pseudogene. CDR3 length: 18 residues. The CDR3 nucleotides are TGTGCCAGCAGTTGGGGTGTAGGAGGCTTAGGCGGCCCCTACGAGCAGTACTTC. Translation gives CASSWGVGGLGGPYEQYF.

The chain joins TRBV7-2 to TRBJ2-4; TRBD1 is a possible D gene (5 bases). This CDR3 spans 13 amino acids. The germline V and J ends were trimmed by 4 bases and 6 bases, with 10 bases remaining between them. Germline lookup yields CDR1 SGHTA and CDR2 FQGNSA. CDR3 bases: TGTGCCAGCAGCTCCCCAGGGCGAAACATTCAGTACTTC. Amino acid sequence: CASSSPGRNIQYF.

The table lists this clone with a count of one. V and J are TRBV25-1 and TRBJ2-2; possible D gene TRBD1, 5 bases. Per germline, CDR1 MGHDK and CDR2 SYGVNS. The CDR3 is 13 residues long. V was shortened by 5 bases and J by 7 bases, with 11 bases between the two germline ends. The CDR3 here is CASSPRVDGELFF. CDR3 coding DNA: TGTGCCAGCAGTCCCAGGGTGGACGGGGAGCTGTTTTTT.

This clone was seen a handful of times. This sequence joins TRBV27 and TRBJ1-6; 9 nucleotides line up with TRBD1. Germline CDR1 reads MNHEY; CDR2 reads SMNVEV (reference sequence). The CDR3 length is 16 residues. The V gene end was trimmed by 0 bases and the J gene end by 7 bases; junction bases not matched to a gene: 4. CDR3 sequence: CASSLSWDRVNSPLHF. CDR3 coding DNA: TGTGCCAGCAGTTTATCCTGGGACAGGGTAAATTCACCCCTCCACTTT.

J is TRBJ2-2 and V is TRBV24-1, with 9 positions matching TRBD1. Germline values: CDR1 KGHDR, CDR2 SFDVKD. The V and J ends lost 6 bases and 5 bases, in that order; junction bases with no gene match: 3. There are 14 residues in the CDR3. DNA for the CDR3: TGTGCCACCAGTCGGACAGGGGTAACCGGGGAGCTGTTTTTT. Protein sequence: CATSRTGVTGELFF.

Concerning this clone itself: Other DNA sequences in the same sample also yield this CDR3. V is TRBV5-1 and J is TRBJ1-1; TRBD1 matches 10 bases. The CDR3 runs 13 residues. V dropped 8 bases and J dropped 1; count of bases not matched to a gene: 2. CDR1 is SGHRS, CDR2 YFSETQ, per germline. The CDR3 is CASRDRGNTEAFF. Here the CDR3 DNA reads TGCGCCAGTCGGGACAGGGGGAACACTGAAGCTTTCTTT.

The chain combines TRBV30 with TRBJ1-2; 11 positions agree with TRBD1. Per germline, CDR1 GTSNPN and CDR2 SVGIG (reference sequence). V was pared by 0 bases and J by 8 bases, with 17 bases of the junction left unmatched. This CDR3 contains 18 residues. CDR3 sequence reads: CAWSVQTAGTGGTRGYTF. The CDR3 DNA reads TGTGCCTGGAGTGTCCAGACCGCCGGGACAGGGGGAACTAGAGGCTACACCTTC.

The CDR3: CASSLRRTGGTGELFF. The CDR3 region has the DNA TGTGCCAGCAGCTTAAGACGAACAGGGGGCACCGGGGAGCTGTTTTTT. The V call is TRBV13, the J call TRBJ2-2, with 8 bases that match TRBD1. CDR1 PRHDT and CDR2 FYEKMQ come from the germline V gene (reference sequence). The CDR3 loop spans 16 amino acids. Trimming removed 2 bases from V and 4 bases from J; junction bases left unmatched: 6.

V is TRBV2 and J is TRBJ2-7; 8 bases map to TRBD2. Looked up from germline, CDR1 is SNHLY and CDR2 is FYNNEI. Trimming removed 3 bases from V and 2 bases from J; junction bases left unmatched: 6. The CDR3 is 15 amino acids. The DNA of the CDR3 is TGTGCCAGCAGTGACTTAGCGGGGCCAACCTACGAGCAGTACGTC. Amino acids: CASSDLAGPTYEQYV.

This rearrangement joins TRBV29-1 to TRBJ1-2, with D possibly TRBD1 on 5 matching bases. Trimming stripped 7 bases from V and 1 base from J, with 7 bases between. From germline, CDR1 is SQVTM and CDR2 ANQGSEA. This CDR3 spans 11 amino acids. The CDR3 nucleotides read TGCAGCGCCGACAGTAACTATGGCTACACCTTC. Encoded protein: CSADSNYGYTF.

The chain recombines TRBV5-5 with TRBJ2-1; the D is unclear. Germline CDR1 SGHKS, CDR2 YYEKEE (reference sequence). This CDR3 region has 13 residues. V was cut by 2 bases and J by 8 bases, with 11 bases left in between. This CDR3 is CASSFRSIDEQFF. The CDR3 region has the DNA TGTGCCAGCAGCTTCCGGAGTATCGATGAGCAGTTCTTC.

This clone occurred once. This chain links TRBV7-4 with TRBJ1-1; the D is unclear. Germline-derived CDR1 and CDR2 are SGHVT and SQSDAQ. Trimming removed 7 bases from V and 10 bases from J, with 25 bases in between. The length of the CDR3 is 15 residues. In DNA, the CDR3 is TGTGCCAGCAACCCTTTTTGGTTTAAGAGTATTGGAGCTTTCTTT. Its translation: CASNPFWFKSIGAFF.

This clone was seen a few times. This chain connects TRBV7-9 to TRBJ2-2; TRBD2 agrees at 14 bases. V lost 3 bases to trimming and J lost 4 bases; unmatched junction nucleotides: 1. CDR3 length: 16 amino acids. Germline V gene sequence: CDR1 SEHNR, CDR2 FQNEAQ (reference sequence). In nucleotides, the CDR3 is TGTGCCAGCAGCTTCGGGACTAGCGGGGGCACCGGGGAGCTGTTTTTT. Protein: CASSFGTSGGTGELFF. The variable domain in full, with the rest retrieved from reference TRBV7-9 and TRBJ2-2, is DTGVSQNPRHKITKRGQNVTFRCDPISEHNRLYWYRQTLGQGPEFLTYFQNEAQLEKSRLLSDRFSAERPKGSFSTLEIQRTEQGDSAMYLCASSFGTSGGTGELFFGEGSRLTVL.